Below, 27 T cell receptor beta chains from the same sample are listed, as sequenced in a study of human CD8 memory T cell subsets. Production of TCR beta libraries used UMI-labeled 5' RACE as the method. TCRdb reprocessed the 5' RACE reads, with one entry per CDR3 protein and no DNA. Reported are under 13,000 distinct CDR3 sequences; the ten largest clones contain roughly a sixth. The specimen was CD8+ T cells from PBMCs. The receptor set was obtained from a human donor in good health.

J is TRBJ2-3 and V is TRBV19; TCRdb lists TRBD1, though no DNA is available to test this call. CDR3 length: 14 residues. The germline CDR1 and CDR2 sequences are LNHDA and SQIVND (reference sequence). CDR3 region: CASSIIRERDTQYF. Looking up the rest from reference TRBV19 and TRBJ2-3 gives the full variable domain: DGGITQSPKYLFRKEGQNVTLSCEQNLNHDAMYWYRQDPGQGLRLIYYSQIVNDFQKGDIAEGYSVSREKKESFPLTVTSAQKNPTAFYLCASSIIRERDTQYFGPGTRLTVL.

This sequence joins TRBV27 and TRBJ2-7; absent DNA, TCRdb's TRBD2 call cannot be checked. Germline CDR1 reads MNHEY; CDR2 reads SMNVEV (reference sequence). CDR3 length: 17 amino acids. The CDR3 sequence: CASKGPHGTSATYEQYF.

The rearrangement links TRBV6-5 to TRBJ1-1; the D call of TRBD1 rests on TCRdb alone, since no DNA is present to check it. There are 19 residues in the CDR3. In germline, CDR1 is MNHEY, CDR2 SVGAGI. The CDR3 region is CASSYAENVRAADYTEAFF.

This sequence joins TRBV5-1 and TRBJ2-2; TCRdb's D gene call, TRBD1, goes unchecked for lack of DNA. The CDR3 length is 15 residues. In germline, CDR1 is SGHRS, CDR2 YFSETQ. The CDR3 region is CASSWDRGGTGELFF.

By frequency, this clonotype registers medium-sized. This chain joins TRBV7-9 and TRBJ2-3. Germline V CDR1 and CDR2: SEHNR, FQNEAQ (reference sequence). This CDR3 comprises 13 residues. The CDR3 sequence is CASSPSSTDTQYF.

The chain uses TRBV19 and TRBJ2-7. The CDR3 consists of 14 residues. The germline V gene encodes CDR1 LNHDA and CDR2 SQIVND (reference sequence). CDR3 sequence: CASSMSLLSYEQYF.

CDR3 residues: CSVELLIAGHTGELFF. The gene calls are TRBV29-1 and TRBJ2-2; the D call of TRBD2 rests on TCRdb alone, since no DNA is present to check it. The CDR3 extends over 16 amino acids. CDR1 and CDR2 (germline): SQVTM, ANQGSEA.

The J gene is TRBJ2-7, the V gene TRBV28; with no DNA, the TCRdb D assignment of TRBD1 cannot be verified. The germline V gene encodes CDR1 MDHEN and CDR2 SYDVKM. The CDR3 has 14 residues. The CDR3 loop is CASSSPGFTHEQYF.

Its frequency marks this clonotype as medium-sized. The chain combines TRBV5-1 with TRBJ2-2. The CDR3 spans 13 residues. Germline V CDR1 and CDR2: SGHRS, YFSETQ. CDR3 in amino acids: CASAWDDTGELFF.

The V gene is TRBV2, the J gene TRBJ2-1; TCRdb reports TRBD2, a call that lacks DNA to check it against. CDR1 and CDR2 from the germline V gene are SNHLY and FYNNEI. This CDR3 is built from 15 residues. CDR3 sequence: CASRGTSGSYNEQFF.

The rearrangement uses TRBV7-8 and TRBJ2-5; no DNA is available, so the TRBD1 call from TCRdb remains unchecked. The CDR3 totals 16 residues. Germline V gene data show CDR1 as SGHVS and CDR2 as FQNEAQ. CDR3 sequence: CASSLLTGGMTETQYF. The full variable domain, its missing parts supplied by reference TRBV7-8 and TRBJ2-5, is GAGVSQSPRYKVAKRGQDVALRCDPISGHVSLFWYQQALGQGPEFLTYFQNEAQLDKSGLPSDRFFAERPEGSVSTLKIQRTQQEDSAVYLCASSLLTGGMTETQYFGPGTRLLVL.

V and J are TRBV5-5 and TRBJ2-7; TCRdb lists TRBD2, though no DNA is available to test this call. Per germline, CDR1 SGHKS and CDR2 YYEKEE (reference sequence). This CDR3 region has 16 residues. The CDR3 here is CASSPYLRGALDEQYF. Filled out from reference TRBV5-5 and TRBJ2-7, the complete variable domain reads DAGVTQSPTHLIKTRGQQVTLRCSPISGHKSVSWYQQVLGQGPQFIFQYYEKEERGRGNFPDRFSARQFPNYSSELNVNALLLGDSALYLCASSPYLRGALDEQYFGPGTRLTVT.

CDR3: CASSDSYEQYF. The chain employs TRBV10-2 and TRBJ2-7. The CDR3 is 11 amino acids. Germline CDR1 WSHSY, CDR2 SAAADI.

This chain links TRBV2 with TRBJ2-2; TCRdb designates TRBD1, a call that cannot be tested without DNA. In germline, CDR1 is SNHLY, CDR2 FYNNEI. The CDR3 covers 14 residues. CDR3 loop: CASRRGPNTGELFF.

The chain carries TRBV24-1 and TRBJ2-1; with no DNA, the TCRdb D assignment of TRBD1 cannot be verified. The germline CDR1 and CDR2 sequences are KGHDR and SFDVKD. This CDR3 comprises 13 residues. CDR3 sequence reads: CATSRAGRNEQFF.

The rearrangement uses TRBV4-2 and TRBJ2-3; with no DNA, the TCRdb D assignment of TRBD1 cannot be verified. The CDR3 is 15 amino acids. Germline CDR1 reads LGHNA; CDR2 reads YNFKEQ. The CDR3 sequence is CASRALAGSTDTQYF.

The chain is built from TRBV3-1 and TRBJ2-3. The CDR3 sequence is 14 residues long. CDR1 is LGHDT and CDR2 is YNNKEL in the germline V gene (reference sequence). This chain's CDR3 is CASSHPASTDTQYF.

This chain links TRBV13 with TRBJ2-2. The CDR3 extends over 11 amino acids. Per the germline V gene, CDR1 is PRHDT and CDR2 is FYEKMQ (reference sequence). CDR3 in amino acids: CASSLVGELFF.

The V gene is TRBV27, the J gene TRBJ2-7; TCRdb's D call of TRBD1 is untestable without DNA. Germline V CDR1 and CDR2: MNHEY, SMNVEV (reference sequence). This CDR3 contains 17 residues. CDR3 sequence: CASSLTVDLGGSYEQYF.

The chain uses TRBV2 and TRBJ2-7; TCRdb selects TRBD1, and the lack of DNA leaves this call unchecked. There are 15 residues in the CDR3. Per the germline V gene, CDR1 is SNHLY and CDR2 is FYNNEI. CDR3 sequence reads: CASDRRFGSQYEQYF.

This sequence joins TRBV9 and TRBJ1-3; TCRdb lists TRBD1, though no DNA is available to test this call. The germline gives CDR1 SGDLS, CDR2 YYNGEE. The CDR3 consists of 19 residues. This CDR3 is CASSMSPFHRGDSGNTIYF.

Judged by frequency, this clonotype is medium-sized. The chain joins TRBV21-1 to TRBJ1-5; checking the TCRdb D call of TRBD1 is not possible without DNA. TRBV21-1 is termed a pseudogene. This CDR3 comprises 16 residues. This chain's CDR3 is CASSKAAQAGDQPQHF.

According to its frequency, this clonotype is medium-sized (0.01 to 0.1%). The chain has TRBV29-1 and TRBJ2-7. CDR1 and CDR2 (germline): SQVTM, ANQGSEA. The CDR3 runs to 13 residues. The chain's CDR3 is CSVEESTTNEQYF.

By frequency, this clonotype is medium-sized (0.01 to 0.1%). This sequence joins TRBV5-1 and TRBJ2-1. This CDR3 is built from 13 residues. Germline-derived CDR1 and CDR2 are SGHRS and YFSETQ. CDR3 protein: CASSLDPNNEQFF.

The chain recombines TRBV7-6 with TRBJ2-3; TCRdb proposes TRBD1, but this gene call is untestable without DNA. From germline, CDR1 is SGHVS and CDR2 FNYEAQ. The CDR3 has 15 amino acids. This CDR3 is CASSHGQGLTDTQYF.

The V gene is TRBV28, the J gene TRBJ1-5. CDR3 length: 15 amino acids. Germline CDR1 is MDHEN and CDR2 is SYDVKM. The CDR3 loop reads CASSFLFSSNQPQHF.

This clonotype is identified as medium-sized from frequency. The chain links TRBV28 to TRBJ2-7. CDR1 and CDR2 (germline): MDHEN, SYDVKM. CDR3 length equals 13 residues. This CDR3 is CASSFGRAYEQYF.